This TCR beta chain was observed in a study of cytomegalovirus exposure and HLA in healthy donors. The study's findings and limits: Some TCR beta chains (more than 150 of them) were listed as cytomegalovirus-associated.

Method: immunoSEQ multiplex PCR; TCRdb's copy keeps in-frame clones and lacks some. The table lists 150,000 to 200,000 clones, roughly 83% of them singletons. Comment on this clone: Its target is unknown.

The donors were part of the validation cohort of roughly 110 subjects. That cohort was separate from the first cohort, which comprised 500 to 700 subjects. Germline CDR1 reads KGHSH; CDR2 reads LQKENI. The CDR3 has 15 amino acids. Trimming left V 0 bases short and J 4 bases short, with 11 bases between. Sequencing was carried out using PBMCs. V usage is TRBV18 and J usage is TRBJ2-3; maybe TRBD2 (5 bases). The receptor was isolated from a woman between 18 and 30 years old in good health and CMV-seronegative. CDR3 bases: TGTGCCAGCTCACCACCGATCGGGATCGCAGATACGCAGTATTTT. Translated: CASSPPIGIADTQYF.